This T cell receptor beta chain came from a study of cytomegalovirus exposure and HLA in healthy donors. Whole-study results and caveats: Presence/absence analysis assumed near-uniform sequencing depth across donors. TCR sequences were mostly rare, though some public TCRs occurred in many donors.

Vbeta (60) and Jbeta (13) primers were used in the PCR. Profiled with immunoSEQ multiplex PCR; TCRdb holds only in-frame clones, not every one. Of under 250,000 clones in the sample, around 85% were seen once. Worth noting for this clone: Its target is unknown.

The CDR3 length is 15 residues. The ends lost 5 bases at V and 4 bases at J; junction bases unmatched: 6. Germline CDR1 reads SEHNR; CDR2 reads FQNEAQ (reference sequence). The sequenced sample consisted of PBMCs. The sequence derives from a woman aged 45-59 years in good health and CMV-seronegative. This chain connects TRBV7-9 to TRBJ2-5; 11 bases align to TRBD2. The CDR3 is CASSLGLAAGETQYF. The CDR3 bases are TGTGCCAGCAGCCTGGGACTAGCGGCTGGAGAGACCCAGTACTTC.